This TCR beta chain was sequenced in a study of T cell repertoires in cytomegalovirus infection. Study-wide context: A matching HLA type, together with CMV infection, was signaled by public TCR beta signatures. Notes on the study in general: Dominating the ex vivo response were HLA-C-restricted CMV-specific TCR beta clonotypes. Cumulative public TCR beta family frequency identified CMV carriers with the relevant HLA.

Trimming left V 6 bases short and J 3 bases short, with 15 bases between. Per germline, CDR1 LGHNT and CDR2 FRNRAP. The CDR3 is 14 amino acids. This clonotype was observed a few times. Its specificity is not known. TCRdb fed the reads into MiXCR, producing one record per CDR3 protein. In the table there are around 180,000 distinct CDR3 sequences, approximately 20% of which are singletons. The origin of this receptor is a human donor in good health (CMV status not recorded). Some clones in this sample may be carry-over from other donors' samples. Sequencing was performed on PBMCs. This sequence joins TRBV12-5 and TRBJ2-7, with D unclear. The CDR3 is CASGKDDDRYEQYF. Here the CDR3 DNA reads TGTGCTAGTGGCAAGGACGACGACCGCTACGAGCAGTACTTC. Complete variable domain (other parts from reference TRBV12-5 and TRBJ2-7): DARVTQTPRHKVTEMGQEVTMRCQPILGHNTVFWYRQTMMQGLELLAYFRNRAPLDDSGMPKDRFSAEMPDATLATLKIQPSEPRDSAVYFCASGKDDDRYEQYFGPGTRLTVT.